This TCR beta chain was sequenced during a study of identical twins. Each donor was a healthy Caucasian. Germline assignment: CDR1 MGHRA and CDR2 YSYEKL. This CDR3 is built from 17 residues. The ends lost 1 base at V and 3 bases at J; junction bases unmatched: 9. The authors used template switching to add a universal primer site and gave cDNA unique molecular identifiers. TCRdb itself ran the 5' RACE reads through MiXCR, one entry per CDR3 protein. The data contain some 500,000 distinct CDR3 sequences, approximately 15% of them seen just once; the ten biggest clones take up around 0.52%. This clonotype was counted between two and nine times. These data were also reused for a study on yellow fever vaccine responses in identical twins. That study reports: Reportedly, the response of twins' T cells to the vaccine seemed partly convergent, partly personalized.

What was sequenced was CD4+ T cells sorted from blood. This chain links TRBV4-1 with TRBJ2-7; 10 bases agree with TRBD1. The origin of this receptor is a woman aged 18-35 years in good health. The CDR3 nucleotides are TGCGCCAGCAGCCAAGTCCCTAAGACAGGGGGCTTCTACGAGCAGTACTTC. Its translation: CASSQVPKTGGFYEQYF.